This T cell receptor (beta chain) was captured in a study of patients and donors after allogeneic stem cell transplantation. The table lists this clonotype with a count of one. TCRdb analysed the RT-PCR reads with MiXCR anew, one entry per CDR3 protein. Seen here are approximately 150,000 distinct CDR3 sequences, approximately 35% observed once, and the top ten hold about 50%. From germline, CDR1 is PRHDT and CDR2 FYEKMQ (reference sequence). The V end lost 5 bases, the J end lost 0 bases, and 5 bases lay between the germline ends. CDR3 length: 13 residues. The chain joins TRBV13 to TRBJ2-1; D unresolved. The sequence came from a human donor who was either an allogeneic HSCT recipient or a stem cell or donor lymphocyte infusion donor (not recorded which). It is not recorded whose cells these are; they may come from a transplant donor. Sequencing was performed on blood, either unsorted or a sorted T cell fraction (not recorded which). CDR3 protein: CASSPPSYNEQFF. The CDR3 DNA is TGTGCCAGCAGCCCACCCTCCTACAATGAGCAGTTCTTC.